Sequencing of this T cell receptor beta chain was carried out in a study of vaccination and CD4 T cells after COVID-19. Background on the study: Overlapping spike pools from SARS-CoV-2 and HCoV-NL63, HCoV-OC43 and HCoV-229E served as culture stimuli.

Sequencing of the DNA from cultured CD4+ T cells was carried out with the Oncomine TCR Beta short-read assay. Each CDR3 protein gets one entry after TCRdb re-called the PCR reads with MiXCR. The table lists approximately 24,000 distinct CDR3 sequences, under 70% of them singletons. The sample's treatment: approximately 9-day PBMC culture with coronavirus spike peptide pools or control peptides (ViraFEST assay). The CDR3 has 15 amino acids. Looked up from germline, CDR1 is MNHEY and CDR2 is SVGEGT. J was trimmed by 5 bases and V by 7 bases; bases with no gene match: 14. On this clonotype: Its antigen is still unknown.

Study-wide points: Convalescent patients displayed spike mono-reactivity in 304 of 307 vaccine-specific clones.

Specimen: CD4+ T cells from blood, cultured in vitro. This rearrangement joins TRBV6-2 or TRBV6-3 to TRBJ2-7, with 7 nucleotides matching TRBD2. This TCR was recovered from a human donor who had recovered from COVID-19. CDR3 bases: TGTGCCAGCAATAAAGACCCGGGACTAACGGACGAGCAGTACTTC. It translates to CASNKDPGLTDEQYF.